This TCR beta chain emerged from a study of blood T cells in healthy people across ages. Primers used in a second PCR of about 6 to 11 cycles were a sample-barcoded 5' primer and a J-beta primer mix. A single record per CDR3 protein comes from TCRdb applying MiXCR to the 5' RACE reads. The sample carries approximately 1.5 million distinct CDR3 sequences, 40% to 45% recorded once. This clonotype has more than one count but fewer than ten. The CDR3 loop spans 15 amino acids. CDR1 and CDR2 (germline): ENHRY, SYGVKD. V lost 5 bases to trimming and J lost 8 bases, with 16 bases between them. The receptor's source is a woman under 30 in good health. V usage is TRBV10-3 and J usage is TRBJ1-6; D gene uncertain. Sequenced input: blood. The CDR3 protein is CAISQVAGGDSPLHF. CDR3 in DNA: TGTGCCATCAGTCAGGTGGCGGGTGGAGATTCACCCCTCCACTTT.